Included here is one T cell receptor beta chain sequence, with context. These data originate in a study of blood T cell repertoires in COVID-19. Method: immunoSEQ multiplex PCR; TCRdb's copy keeps in-frame clones and lacks some. The sample contains approximately 140,000 clones, about 88% of which appear only once. The length of the CDR3 is 16 residues. Germline V CDR1 and CDR2: MNHEY, SVGAGI. Losses at the gene ends were 2 bases for V and 7 bases for J; bases not matched to a gene: 5. The specimen sequenced was peripheral blood. The receptor was isolated from a man aged 50-60 years with active or convalescent COVID-19. V and J are TRBV6-5 and TRBJ2-1; TRBD2 matches 13 bases. The CDR3 reads CASSYGLAGERNEQFF. The DNA for the CDR3 is TGTGCCAGCAGTTACGGACTAGCGGGAGAACGAAATGAGCAGTTCTTC.